One sample yielded the 11 T cell receptor beta chains listed below, sequenced in a study of blood T cells in healthy people across ages. The second PCR ran roughly 7 to 12 cycles with a sample-barcoded 5' primer and J-beta primers. Via MiXCR, TCRdb re-called the 5' RACE reads, giving one row per CDR3 protein. The table lists about 650,000 distinct CDR3 sequences, approximately 29% of them singletons, with 15% to 17% in the top ten. Input material: blood. The receptors originated from a woman older than 75 in good health.

The gene calls are TRBV28 and TRBJ1-5; D might be TRBD1 (6 bases). The germline V gene has CDR1 MDHEN and CDR2 SYDVKM. CDR3 length equals 16 residues. The ends were cut back, 4 bases at V and 7 bases at J, with 20 bases in the middle. The CDR3 DNA reads as TGTGCCAGCAGTTCCCAGGACAGATCTCTCGCCCAGCCCCAGCATTTT. Protein sequence: CASSSQDRSLAQPQHF.

The chain carries TRBV20-1 and TRBJ2-1; 7 bases align to TRBD2. The CDR3 loop spans 17 amino acids. CDR1 is DFQATT, CDR2 SNEGSKA, per germline (reference sequence). The junction had 15 bases not matched to a gene; V was cut back by 0 bases and J by 7 bases. CDR3 amino acids: CSARDANRQGGFNEQFF. For the CDR3, the DNA is TGCAGTGCTAGAGACGCGAACCGGCAGGGAGGGTTTAATGAGCAGTTCTTC.

Only a few counts were recorded for this clonotype. The chain recombines TRBV3-1 with TRBJ2-5; 9 bases agree with TRBD1. Trimming took 1 base from V and 11 from J; bases not matched to a gene: 8. This CDR3 has 14 amino acids. The germline V gene has CDR1 LGHDT and CDR2 YNNKEL (reference sequence). CDR3 DNA sequence: TGTGCCAGCAGCCAAGGGACAGGGGTAGATGAGCAGTACTTC. Translation gives CASSQGTGVDEQYF.

In regard to this clonotype: One end of the junction varies from germline; a read error may be responsible. The chain joins TRBV11-2 to TRBJ1-1; D is undetermined. CDR3 size: 14 residues. CDR1 and CDR2 from the germline V gene are SGHAT and FQNNGV. Written as DNA, the CDR3 is TGTGCCAGCGGCTTAGTCGGAGGAGGTCGGGAAGCTTTCTTT. Protein product: CASGLVGGGREAFF.

This chain links TRBV5-4 with TRBJ2-6, with a tentative D call TRBD2 (5 bases). CDR1 and CDR2 from the germline V gene are SGHNT and YYREEE (reference sequence). The V end lost 4 bases, the J end lost 0 bases, and 17 bases lay between the germline ends. This CDR3 is 18 amino acids long. CDR3 residues: CASSPPPSLHSGANVLTF. In DNA, the CDR3 is TGTGCCAGCAGCCCTCCACCTAGCCTCCACTCTGGGGCCAACGTCCTGACTTTC. The whole variable domain, filled in from reference TRBV5-4 and TRBJ2-6, reads ETGVTQSPTHLIKTRGQQVTLRCSSQSGHNTVSWYQQALGQGPQFIFQYYREEENGRGNFPPRFSGLQFPNYSSELNVNALELDDSALYLCASSPPPSLHSGANVLTFGAGSRLTVL.

J is TRBJ1-2 and V is TRBV6-5; 8 positions agree with TRBD1. The CDR3 loop spans 15 amino acids. V trimming: 5 bases; J trimming: 2 bases; junction bases outside the gene matches: 7. Germline V gene data show CDR1 as MNHEY and CDR2 as SVGAGI. In DNA, the CDR3 is TGTGCCAGCAGTCCACGGACAGGGAAGAACTATGGCTACACCTTC. As protein: CASSPRTGKNYGYTF.

This clonotype was recorded at least ten times. The chain combines TRBV7-2 with TRBJ1-6; D remains ambiguous. The germline gives CDR1 SGHTA, CDR2 FQGNSA. CDR3 length equals 15 residues. Trimming stripped 1 base from V and 7 bases from J, with 11 bases between. This CDR3 is CASSLGIYPNSPLHF. DNA of the CDR3: TGTGCCAGCAGCTTAGGGATCTACCCCAATTCACCCCTCCACTTT.

Note on this clonotype: This may be a read error: a much more frequent sequence differs by one nucleotide. The chain carries TRBV3-1 and TRBJ1-2; no reliable D call. The CDR3 runs to 15 residues. CDR1 LGHDT and CDR2 YNNKEL come from the germline V gene (reference sequence). CDR3 bases: TGTGCCAGCAGCCGAGGAGTCAGTGAGGACTATGGCTGCACCTTC. Translating gives CASSRGVSEDYGCTF. Full variable domain (rest looked up from reference TRBV3-1 and TRBJ1-2): DTAVSQTPKYLVTQMGNDKSIKCEQNLGHDTMYWYKQDSKKFLKIMFSYNNKELIINETVPNRFSPKSPDKAHLNLHINSLELGDSAVYFCASSRGVSEDYGCTFGSGTRLTVV.

In this sample, this clonotype turned up many times. J is TRBJ2-4 and V is TRBV20-1; D is uncertain. Germline V gene lookup returns CDR1 DFQATT and CDR2 SNEGSKA (reference sequence). This CDR3 is built from 15 residues. V was pared by 5 bases and J by 0 bases, with 14 bases between. The CDR3 DNA sequence: TGCAGTGCTCTGCGATTAGGGCTAGCCAAAAACATTCAGTACTTC. As protein: CSALRLGLAKNIQYF.

This clonotype was seen repeatedly, ten times or more. V gene TRBV20-1 combines with J gene TRBJ2-3; possibly TRBD1 or TRBD2 for D (5 bases each). The V and J ends lost 0 bases and 3 bases respectively, with 13 bases between them. Germline V gene lookup returns CDR1 DFQATT and CDR2 SNEGSKA (reference sequence). The CDR3 runs 15 residues. CDR3 coding DNA: TGCAGTGCTAGAGATGGGGGTGAGGGGACAGATACGCAGTATTTT. This codes for CSARDGGEGTDTQYF.

In its sample, this clonotype was seen many times. The chain combines TRBV7-3 with TRBJ2-3; TRBD2 matches 9 bases. Looked up from germline, CDR1 is SGHTA and CDR2 is FQGTGA. This CDR3 comprises 15 residues. V dropped 2 bases and J dropped 4; count of bases not matched to a gene: 4. The CDR3 sequence is CASSLAGGPADTQYF. The CDR3 nucleotides are TGTGCCAGCAGCTTAGCGGGGGGGCCAGCAGATACGCAGTATTTT.